What follows are 20 T cell receptor beta chains derived from one specimen sequenced in a study of beta chain features in type 1 diabetes. Regarding the study as a whole: People with Type 1 diabetes carried modestly yet significantly shorter TCRB CDR3s in all four CD4+ subsets.

Sequencing targeted expressed TCRB transcripts, as all isolated RNA had been reverse transcribed. Assay used: immunoSEQ multiplex PCR; TCRdb lists only in-frame clones, some missing. Among over 150,000 clones listed, 10% were seen once. Antigens of these TCRs are unknown. Input material: central memory CD4+ T cells from blood. The origin of the receptors is a man between 25 and 39 years old with type 1 diabetes.

This clone was seen a few times. The V and J genes are TRBV5-1 and TRBJ2-2, with TRBD2 matching 8 bases. Germline loops: CDR1 SGHRS, CDR2 YFSETQ. V was pared by 4 bases and J by 6 bases, with 17 bases of the junction left unmatched. The CDR3 contains 18 residues. The CDR3 sequence is CASSLPAKGLVFAGELFF. The CDR3 nucleotides are TGCGCCAGCAGCCTGCCAGCTAAGGGACTAGTATTTGCCGGGGAGCTGTTTTTT.

Only a few counts were recorded for this clone. The gene calls are TRBV5-1 and TRBJ2-1, with 9 nucleotides matching TRBD2. V trimming: 5 bases; J trimming: 3 bases; junction bases outside the gene matches: 3. From germline, CDR1 is SGHRS and CDR2 YFSETQ. There are 14 residues in the CDR3. Here the CDR3 reads CASRTSGFYNEQFF. CDR3 sequence (DNA): TGCGCCAGCAGGACTAGCGGATTCTACAATGAGCAGTTCTTC.

The V gene is TRBV28, the J gene TRBJ2-6; no firm D call. The V end lost 3 bases, the J end lost 0 bases, and 6 bases lay between the germline ends. The germline V gene has CDR1 MDHEN and CDR2 SYDVKM. The CDR3 has 15 residues. CDR3 amino acids: CASSFTDSGANVLTF. The CDR3 DNA reads TGTGCCAGCAGTTTTACAGACTCTGGGGCCAACGTCCTGACTTTC.

This clone occurred a few times. This rearrangement joins TRBV4-2 to TRBJ2-5, with 9 bases matching TRBD2. Germline-derived CDR1 and CDR2 are LGHNA and YNFKEQ. This CDR3 contains 17 residues. Germline trimming cut 2 bases from V and 5 bases from J; bases unmatched to any gene: 12. In nucleotides, the CDR3 is TGTGCCAGCAGCCAACAAATAGCGGGAGAGAGCGGGGAGACCCAGTACTTC. Its protein product is CASSQQIAGESGETQYF.

The sample holds a few counts of this clone. The rearrangement links TRBV12-5 to TRBJ2-2; TRBD1 is a possible D gene (5 bases). V lost 1 base to trimming and J lost 2 bases, with 8 bases between them. This CDR3 comprises 15 residues. CDR1 and CDR2 from the germline V gene are LGHNT and FRNRAP. DNA for the CDR3: TGTGCTAGTGGTTTGGGACAGTCCAACACCGGGGAGCTGTTTTTT. Protein: CASGLGQSNTGELFF.

The table lists this clone with a few counts. The V and J genes are TRBV14 and TRBJ2-5, with a weak D call TRBD2 (6 bases). From germline, CDR1 is SGHDN and CDR2 FVKESK. The V and J ends lost 3 bases and 7 bases respectively, with 6 bases between them. CDR3 size: 11 residues. The CDR3 spells CASSQGGTQYF. In DNA form, the CDR3 reads TGTGCCAGCAGCCAGGGGGGGACCCAGTACTTC.

The V and J genes are TRBV6-1 and TRBJ2-5; 8 nucleotides agree with TRBD2. CDR3 length: 14 amino acids. Germline CDR1 is MNHNS and CDR2 is SASEGT. The V gene end was trimmed by 10 bases and the J gene end by 0 bases; junction bases not matched to a gene: 7. CDR3 coding DNA: TGTGCCACCCTCCCGGGAGGGTACCAAGAGACCCAGTACTTC. Protein product: CATLPGGYQETQYF.

The chain carries TRBV28 and TRBJ1-1; D ambiguous. Trimming cost V 4 bases and J 6 bases, with 6 bases left between them. Germline CDR1 and CDR2: MDHEN and SYDVKM. The CDR3 contains 11 residues. CDR3 bases: TGTGCCAGCAGTTCCCATGCTGAAGCTTTCTTT. It translates to CASSSHAEAFF.

This clone has at least ten counts. The CDR3 nucleotides are TGTGCCAGCAGTTTCGGCGGGAGCCAAAATGAGCAGTTCTTC. This gives the protein CASSFGGSQNEQFF. The gene calls are TRBV28 and TRBJ2-1; the match to TRBD2 covers 7 bases. CDR1 is MDHEN, CDR2 SYDVKM, per germline. V was clipped by 3 bases and J by 7 bases; unmatched bases: 6. The CDR3 is made up of 14 amino acids.

The chain links TRBV19 to TRBJ2-7, with D possibly TRBD2 on 6 matching bases. The CDR3 totals 15 residues. Between the trimmed V and J ends, which lost 5 bases and 0 bases, there was a span of 14 bases. The V gene's germline CDR1 is LNHDA and CDR2 SQIVND (reference sequence). CDR3 in DNA: TGTGCCAGTAGTCCCCGAGCGGGTTACTCCTACGAGCAGTACTTC. This sequence encodes CASSPRAGYSYEQYF.

This clone has more than one count but fewer than ten. The rearrangement uses TRBV27 and TRBJ1-1; 8 bases are shared with TRBD1. Germline V gene data show CDR1 as MNHEY and CDR2 as SMNVEV (reference sequence). The CDR3 has 13 amino acids. V was clipped by 3 bases and J by 4 bases; unmatched bases: 1. CDR3 nucleotide sequence: TGTGCCAGCAGTTTTGACAGGGGCACTGAAGCTTTCTTT. This gives the protein CASSFDRGTEAFF.

The chain employs TRBV18 and TRBJ1-2; 9 bases fit TRBD1. Germline CDR1 is KGHSH and CDR2 is LQKENI. Trimming cost V 3 bases and J 8 bases; bases outside gene matches: 13. This CDR3 comprises 16 residues. CDR3 in amino acids: CASSPAPGQGMDGYTF. The CDR3 DNA reads TGTGCCAGCTCACCCGCACCGGGACAGGGTATGGACGGCTACACCTTC.

The V gene is TRBV21-1, the J gene TRBJ2-5; TRBD2 reflects the table's D call only, with no check against the DNA. TRBV21-1 is labeled a pseudogene. The CDR3 is made up of 19 amino acids. CDR3: CASSKGTGLAGVPQETQYF. CDR3 in DNA: TGTGCCAGCAGCAAAGGAACCGGACTAGCGGGAGTCCCCCAAGAGACCCAGTACTTC.

This clone was seen only a few times. V usage is TRBV30 and J usage is TRBJ1-2, with 9 nucleotides matching TRBD1. From germline, CDR1 is GTSNPN and CDR2 SVGIG (reference sequence). Trimming took 4 bases from V and 9 from J; bases not matched to a gene: 6. The CDR3 extends over 12 amino acids. CDR3 loop: CAWTMDRGSYTF. In DNA form, the CDR3 reads TGTGCCTGGACCATGGACAGGGGAAGCTACACCTTC. The complete variable domain, with remaining parts taken from reference TRBV30 and TRBJ1-2, reads SQTIHQWPATLVQPVGSPLSLECTVEGTSNPNLYWYRQAAGRGLQLLFYSVGIGQISSEVPQNLSASRPQDRQFILSSKKLLLSDSGFYLCAWTMDRGSYTFGSGTRLTVV.

Written as DNA, the CDR3 is TGTGCCAGCAGCTCGGGACTAGCGGGAGCAGGCGAGCAGTACTTC. This encodes CASSSGLAGAGEQYF. J is TRBJ2-7 and V is TRBV9; 14 bases map to TRBD2. V lost 4 bases and J lost 6; bases outside the gene matches: 6. The CDR3 runs 15 residues. Germline V CDR1 and CDR2: SGDLS, YYNGEE.

This chain connects TRBV30 to TRBJ1-1; D is ambiguous. Germline assignment: CDR1 GTSNPN and CDR2 SVGIG (reference sequence). V was shortened by 3 bases and J by 1 base, with 9 bases between the two germline ends. The CDR3 has 13 amino acids. The CDR3 nucleotides read TGTGCCTGGAGCGAGGGATGGAACACTGAAGCTTTCTTT. Amino acids: CAWSEGWNTEAFF. Looking up the rest from reference TRBV30 and TRBJ1-1 gives the full variable domain: SQTIHQWPATLVQPVGSPLSLECTVEGTSNPNLYWYRQAAGRGLQLLFYSVGIGQISSEVPQNLSASRPQDRQFILSSKKLLLSDSGFYLCAWSEGWNTEAFFGQGTRLTVV.

J is TRBJ2-5 and V is TRBV6-5; 7 nucleotides align to TRBD2. Germline values: CDR1 MNHEY, CDR2 SVGAGI. The length of the CDR3 is 15 residues. With 6 bases clipped from V and 3 bases from J, the junction kept 10 bases outside the gene matches. CDR3 in amino acids: CASRPLGAGEETQYF. CDR3 nucleotides: TGTGCCAGCAGGCCTTTGGGCGCGGGAGAAGAGACCCAGTACTTC.

The rearrangement links TRBV19 to TRBJ1-1; 9 bases fit TRBD1. The germline V gene encodes CDR1 LNHDA and CDR2 SQIVND (reference sequence). V shed 6 bases, J shed 0 bases, and the junction held 5 bases outside the gene matches. This CDR3 contains 15 residues. The CDR3: CASSGQGTLNTEAFF. In DNA form, the CDR3 reads TGTGCCAGTAGCGGACAGGGGACGTTGAACACTGAAGCTTTCTTT. Full variable domain (outside the CDR3, taken from reference TRBV19 and TRBJ1-1): DGGITQSPKYLFRKEGQNVTLSCEQNLNHDAMYWYRQDPGQGLRLIYYSQIVNDFQKGDIAEGYSVSREKKESFPLTVTSAQKNPTAFYLCASSGQGTLNTEAFFGQGTRLTVV.

This clone was found a few times. The chain couples TRBV29-1 to TRBJ2-5; D is unresolved. The CDR3 totals 14 residues. Trimming removed 5 bases at V and 5 bases at J, with 18 bases between. Germline V gene lookup returns CDR1 SQVTM and CDR2 ANQGSEA. The CDR3: CSVTQAASRETQYF. CDR3 nucleotides: TGCAGCGTTACTCAAGCAGCGTCAAGGGAGACCCAGTACTTC.

This clone was detected a few times. The chain employs TRBV5-1 and TRBJ2-7, with D perhaps matching TRBD1 (6 bases). The CDR3 sequence is 13 residues long. Trimming cost V 6 bases and J 7 bases, with 17 bases left between them. Germline CDR1 reads SGHRS; CDR2 reads YFSETQ. This chain's CDR3 is CASTGQPTQEQYF. The CDR3 DNA follows: TGCGCCAGCACCGGACAGCCGACGCAGGAGCAGTACTTC.